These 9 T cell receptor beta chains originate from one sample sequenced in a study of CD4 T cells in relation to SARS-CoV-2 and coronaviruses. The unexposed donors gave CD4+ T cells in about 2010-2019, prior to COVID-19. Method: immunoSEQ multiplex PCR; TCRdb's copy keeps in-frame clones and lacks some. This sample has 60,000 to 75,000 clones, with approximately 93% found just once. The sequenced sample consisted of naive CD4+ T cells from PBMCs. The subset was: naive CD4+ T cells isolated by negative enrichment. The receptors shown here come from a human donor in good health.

The CDR3 sequence is CASSQTDNQPQHF. CDR3 DNA sequence: TGTGCCAGCTCACAGACAGATAATCAGCCCCAGCATTTT. This chain uses TRBV18 with TRBJ1-5, with D possibly being TRBD1 (5 bases). With 4 bases removed from V and 4 bases from J, the gap between germline ends came to 8 bases. Germline values: CDR1 KGHSH, CDR2 LQKENI. The CDR3 is made up of 13 amino acids. The complete variable domain, with remaining parts taken from reference TRBV18 and TRBJ1-5, reads NAGVMQNPRHLVRRRGQEARLRCSPMKGHSHVYWYRQLPEEGLKFMVYLQKENIIDESGMPKERFSAEFPKEGPSILRIQQVVRGDSAAYFCASSQTDNQPQHFGDGTRLSIL.

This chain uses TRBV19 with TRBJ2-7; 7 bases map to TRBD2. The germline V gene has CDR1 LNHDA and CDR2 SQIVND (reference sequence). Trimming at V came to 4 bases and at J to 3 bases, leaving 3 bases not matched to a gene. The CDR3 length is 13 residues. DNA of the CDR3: TGTGCCAGTAGTAGCGGGAGAGGCTACGAGCAGTACTTC. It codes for CASSSGRGYEQYF.

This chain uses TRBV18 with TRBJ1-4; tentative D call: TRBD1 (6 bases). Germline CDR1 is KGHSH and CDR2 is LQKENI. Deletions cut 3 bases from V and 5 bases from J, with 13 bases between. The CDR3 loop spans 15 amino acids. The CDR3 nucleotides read TGTGCCAGCTCACCGAGGGGGGGGGCGAATGAAAAACTGTTTTTT. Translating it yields CASSPRGGANEKLFF.

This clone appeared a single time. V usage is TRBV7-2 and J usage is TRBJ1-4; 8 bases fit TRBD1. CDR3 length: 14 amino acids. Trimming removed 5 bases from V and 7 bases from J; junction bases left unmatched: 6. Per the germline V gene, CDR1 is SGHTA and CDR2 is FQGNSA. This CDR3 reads CASSERDRSEKLFF. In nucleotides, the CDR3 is TGTGCCAGCAGCGAGCGGGACAGGAGTGAAAAACTGTTTTTT.

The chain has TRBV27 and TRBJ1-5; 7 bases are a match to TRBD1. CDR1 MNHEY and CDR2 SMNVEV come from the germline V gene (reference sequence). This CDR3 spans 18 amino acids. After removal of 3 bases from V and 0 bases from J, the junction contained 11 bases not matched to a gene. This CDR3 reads CASSFSARQGYSNQPQHF. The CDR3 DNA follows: TGTGCCAGCAGTTTCTCGGCCCGACAGGGTTATAGCAATCAGCCCCAGCATTTT.

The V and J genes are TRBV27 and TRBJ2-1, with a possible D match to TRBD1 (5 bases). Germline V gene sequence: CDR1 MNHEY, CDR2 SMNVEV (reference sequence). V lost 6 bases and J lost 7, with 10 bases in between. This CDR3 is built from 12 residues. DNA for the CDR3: TGTGCCAGCAGGAAACAGGAGAATGAGCAGTTCTTC. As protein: CASRKQENEQFF.

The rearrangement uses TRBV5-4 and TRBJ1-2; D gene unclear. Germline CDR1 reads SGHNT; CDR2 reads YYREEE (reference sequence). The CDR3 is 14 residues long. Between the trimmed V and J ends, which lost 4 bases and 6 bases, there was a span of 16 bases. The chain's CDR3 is CASSRTLDWDGYTF. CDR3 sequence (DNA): TGTGCCAGCAGCCGAACCTTGGATTGGGATGGCTACACCTTC.

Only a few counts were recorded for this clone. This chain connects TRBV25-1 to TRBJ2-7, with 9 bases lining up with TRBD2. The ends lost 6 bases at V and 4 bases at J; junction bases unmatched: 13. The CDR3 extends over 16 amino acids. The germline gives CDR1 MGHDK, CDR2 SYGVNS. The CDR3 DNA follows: TGTGCCAGCAGGGGAAATATAGCGGGGGCCGTTTACGAGCAGTACTTC. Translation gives CASRGNIAGAVYEQYF.

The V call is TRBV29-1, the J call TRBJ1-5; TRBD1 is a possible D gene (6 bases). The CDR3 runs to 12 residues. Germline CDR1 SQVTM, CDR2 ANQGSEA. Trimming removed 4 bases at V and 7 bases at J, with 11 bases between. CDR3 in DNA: TGCAGCGTTGGAGCGGGGGGCCAGCCCCAGCATTTT. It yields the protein CSVGAGGQPQHF.